The rows below give T cell receptor beta chains drawn from one sample of a study of response to subunit inactivated influenza vaccine. TCRdb fed the RT-PCR reads into MiXCR, producing one record per CDR3 protein. The data show more than 450,000 distinct CDR3 sequences, with approximately 11% seen just once and approximately 10% held by the top ten. These data were also filed under a second study, of T cells expressing NK-cell markers.

The sequencing here drew on PBMCs from blood, taken on the day of vaccination. These receptors were taken from a man between 45 and 60 years old who received an inactivated influenza vaccine. Both conserved end residues are part of each CDR3. Fields, in order: D gene, J gene, CDR3 length, V gene, clone size, CDR3 protein, CDR3 DNA. D genes are given only for firm matches. For some rows the clone size is stated as once, few or many, or as a class when expanded; others skip it.

>-|TRBJ1-1|14|TRBV6-5|few
CASSYAGRGTEAFF
TGTGCCAGCAGTTACGCAGGACGGGGCACTGAAGCTTTCTTT
>-|TRBJ1-1|15|TRBV4-2|-
CASSRSYGVDTEAFF
TGTGCCAGCAGCCGCTCATATGGGGTGGACACTGAAGCTTTCTTT
>-|TRBJ2-1|15|TRBV12-3/TRBV12-4|many
CASSLVLANYNEQFF
TGTGCCAGCAGTTTAGTCCTAGCGAACTACAATGAGCAGTTCTTC
>-|TRBJ2-7|17|TRBV6-2/TRBV6-3|few
CASSYRGAGTASYEQYF
TGTGCCAGCAGTTACCGGGGAGCGGGGACAGCCTCCTACGAGCAGTACTTC
>-|TRBJ1-5|14|TRBV20-1|many
CSARVDTSNQPQHF
TGCAGTGCTAGGGTAGACACCAGCAATCAGCCCCAGCATTTT
>-|TRBJ2-7|15|TRBV7-8|many
CASSPMGTAKYEQYF
TGTGCCAGCAGCCCAATGGGGACCGCTAAGTACGAGCAGTACTTC
>-|TRBJ2-2|15|TRBV12-3/TRBV12-4|-
CASKTRGPNTGELFF
TGTGCCAGCAAAACTAGGGGCCCGAACACCGGGGAGCTGTTTTTT
>TRBD1|TRBJ2-1|16|TRBV7-9|few
CASTNPGDRVRSEQFF
TGTGCCAGCACCAACCCGGGGGACAGGGTACGTAGTGAGCAGTTCTTC
>TRBD2|TRBJ2-1|14|TRBV20-1|-
CSARISGDYNEQFF
TGCAGTGCTAGAATTAGCGGGGACTACAATGAGCAGTTCTTC
>-|TRBJ2-7|13|TRBV29-1|few
CSVKSGTTYEQYF
TGCAGCGTGAAATCCGGGACAACCTACGAGCAGTACTTC
>TRBD1|TRBJ2-3|15|TRBV4-2|-
CASSVGTVSTDTQYF
TGTGCCAGCAGCGTGGGGACAGTAAGCACAGATACGCAGTATTTT
>-|TRBJ2-1|17|TRBV4-3|few
CASSQRHQRASYNEQFF
TGCGCCAGCAGCCAAAGACACCAGCGGGCCTCCTACAATGAGCAGTTCTTC
>TRBD1|TRBJ1-5|15|TRBV19|-
CASSTTGSSNQPQHF
TGTGCCAGTAGTACGACAGGGAGTAGCAATCAGCCCCAGCATTTT
>TRBD2|TRBJ2-4|15|TRBV18|few
CASSPTSGRGHIQYF
TGTGCCAGCTCACCCACTAGCGGGAGGGGACACATTCAGTACTTC
>-|TRBJ2-1|12|TRBV20-1|-
CSARALLAEHFF
TGCAGTGCTAGAGCTCTACTTGCTGAGCATTTCTTC
>-|TRBJ2-7|22|TRBV5-4|-
CASSLFGGGGQLLRYSSYEQYF
TGTGCCAGCAGCTTGTTCGGCGGGGGCGGGCAGCTCCTACGATATTCCTCCTACGAGCAGTACTTC
>-|TRBJ1-6|13|TRBV6-1|few
CASHRGSNSPLHF
TGTGCCAGCCATCGGGGGTCTAATTCACCCCTCCACTTT
>-|TRBJ2-7|16|TRBV4-1|-
CASSQDTAGRNYEQYF
TGCGCCAGCAGCCAAGATACGGCGGGCAGAAACTACGAGCAGTACTTC
>-|TRBJ2-1|13|TRBV6-2/TRBV6-3|few
CASRRDSSNEQFF
TGTGCCAGCAGGCGGGACTCCTCCAATGAGCAGTTCTTC
>-|TRBJ2-5|14|TRBV7-9|few
CASRTGTLQETQYF
TGTGCCAGCAGGACAGGTACCCTCCAAGAGACCCAGTACTTC
>TRBD2|TRBJ2-1|16|TRBV7-6|-
CASSIRTSGSRHEQFF
TGTGCCAGCAGCATTAGGACTAGCGGGAGTCGGCATGAGCAGTTCTTC
>TRBD2|TRBJ2-1|16|TRBV20-1|-
CSAREGLARPYNEQFF
TGCAGTGCTAGAGAAGGACTAGCCCGACCCTACAATGAGCAGTTCTTC
>TRBD1|TRBJ2-2|15|TRBV5-1|-
CASSQDRGRTGELFF
TGCGCCAGCAGCCAGGACAGGGGTCGGACCGGGGAGCTGTTTTTT
>-|TRBJ1-2|13|TRBV30|few
CAWIRPGGRGYTF
TGTGCCTGGATACGCCCGGGGGGGAGAGGCTACACCTTC
>TRBD2|TRBJ2-3|17|TRBV4-3|many
CASSQDVVAGTTDTQYF
TGCGCCAGCAGCCAAGATGTAGTAGCGGGGACCACAGATACGCAGTATTTT
>-|TRBJ2-5|18|TRBV18|-
CASSPLPSLGTGRETQYF
TGTGCCAGCTCACCACTCCCATCATTAGGCACAGGGAGAGAGACCCAGTACTTC
>-|TRBJ1-1|12|TRBV20-1|-
CSAIPVGTEAFF
TGCAGTGCCATACCCGTGGGGACTGAAGCTTTCTTT
>-|TRBJ2-2|16|TRBV15|few
CATSGLTGRNTGELFF
TGTGCCACCAGCGGGCTAACAGGTCGGAACACCGGGGAGCTGTTTTTT
>TRBD2|TRBJ2-1|17|TRBV4-2|-
CASSQERLAASYNEQFF
TGTGCCAGCAGCCAAGAGCGACTAGCGGCATCCTACAATGAGCAGTTCTTC
>-|TRBJ2-2|13|TRBV11-2|many
CASTLTGPGELFF
TGTGCCAGCACCCTTACGGGTCCCGGGGAGCTGTTTTTT
>TRBD1|TRBJ1-5|17|TRBV4-1|few
CASSQVTRQGPNQPQHF
TGCGCCAGCAGCCAAGTTACTCGACAGGGCCCTAATCAGCCCCAGCATTTT
>-|TRBJ2-7|14|TRBV5-1|-
CASSADDGSYEQYF
TGCGCCAGCAGCGCCGATGACGGCTCCTACGAGCAGTACTTC
>TRBD2|TRBJ2-7|16|TRBV5-6|-
CASSMPGLAGVHEQYF
TGTGCCAGCAGCATGCCGGGACTAGCGGGAGTCCACGAGCAGTACTTC
>-|TRBJ2-5|13|TRBV29-1|-
CSVESRQQETQYF
TGCAGCGTTGAATCGCGACAGCAAGAGACCCAGTACTTC
>TRBD1|TRBJ2-1|14|TRBV12-3/TRBV12-4|many
CASTQGDRVFGQFF
TGTGCCAGCACCCAAGGGGACAGGGTGTTCGGGCAGTTCTTC
>TRBD1|TRBJ1-6|16|TRBV4-1|-
CASSQGRQGYNSPLHF
TGCGCCAGCAGCCAAGGGCGACAGGGGTATAATTCACCCCTCCACTTT
>TRBD2|TRBJ2-3|17|TRBV14|-
CASSQDWVSGNADTQYF
TGTGCCAGCAGCCAAGATTGGGTTAGCGGGAATGCAGATACGCAGTATTTT
>TRBD2|TRBJ2-3|17|TRBV5-1|many
CASSLARTSPSTDTQYF
TGCGCCAGCAGCTTGGCCAGGACTAGTCCGTCCACAGATACGCAGTATTTT
>TRBD1|TRBJ2-7|16|TRBV5-1|few
CASSLAPGGDLYEQYF
TGCGCCAGCAGCTTGGCCCCAGGGGGCGACCTCTACGAGCAGTACTTC
>TRBD2|TRBJ2-5|16|TRBV20-1|few
CSLLPGTSGIRETQYF
TGCAGCCTTCTACCCGGGACTAGCGGGATTAGAGAGACCCAGTACTTC